A single sample gave rise to the 23 T cell receptor beta chains below, sequenced in a study of Ad26.COV2.S vaccination and SARS-CoV-2 variants. Treatment meaning: about 20 received Ad26.COV2.S at low or high dose, single or two shots; several received placebo; per-sample allocation not given. Samples came from day 63 after the first vaccine or placebo injection. Sequenced by immunoSEQ multiplex PCR; TCRdb stores in-frame clones only, minus some. This sample yields approximately 410,000 clones, of which over 80% are seen a single time; approximately 1.6% belongs to the top ten. The sample in question was peripheral blood, obtained in a trial of Ad26.COV2.S vaccine versus placebo. Every receptor here comes from a person between 18 and 65 years old who received the Ad26.COV2.S COVID-19 vaccine or a placebo.

The sample holds one count of this clone. V gene TRBV7-2 combines with J gene TRBJ2-3; no clear D. Germline V gives CDR1 SGHTA, CDR2 FQGNSA. This CDR3 is built from 13 residues. The V end lost 5 bases, the J end lost 9 bases, and 15 bases lay between the germline ends. CDR3 amino acids: CASSPPVGQTQYF. CDR3 in DNA: TGTGCCAGCAGCCCGCCGGTAGGGCAAACGCAGTATTTT.

This clone was counted only a few times. The chain combines TRBV4-1 with TRBJ1-5; no reliable D call. Germline CDR1 and CDR2: MGHRA and YSYEKL. This CDR3 contains 14 residues. The V gene lost 0 bases and the J gene lost 1 base, with 4 bases spanning the gap. The CDR3 sequence is CASSQDTSNQPQHF. CDR3 nucleotide sequence: TGCGCCAGCAGCCAAGATACAAGCAATCAGCCCCAGCATTTT.

The chain has TRBV6-9 and TRBJ1-1, with 7 positions matching TRBD1. CDR3 length: 16 residues. With V trimmed by 0 bases and J by 4 bases, 8 bases remained unmatched. CDR1 is MNHGY, CDR2 SVAAGI, per germline. The CDR3 here is CASSYSMRGRCTEAFF. DNA for the CDR3: TGTGCCAGCAGTTATTCGATGAGGGGGCGGTGCACTGAAGCTTTCTTT.

This clone appeared once. The chain couples TRBV5-1 to TRBJ2-1; D possibly matches TRBD1 or TRBD2 (5 bases each). The V gene's germline CDR1 is SGHRS and CDR2 YFSETQ. The CDR3 covers 18 residues. Trimming left V 2 bases short and J 5 bases short, with 23 bases between. In DNA form, the CDR3 reads TGCGCCAGCAGCTTCACGACAGCCGGGATCTTTGGGGACAATGAGCAGTTCTTC. It encodes CASSFTTAGIFGDNEQFF.

The chain combines TRBV28 with TRBJ2-1, with 8 bases lining up with TRBD2. The V and J ends lost 6 bases and 2 bases, in that order; junction bases with no gene match: 6. The germline gives CDR1 MDHEN, CDR2 SYDVKM. The CDR3 sequence is 15 residues long. This CDR3 is CASRGSGGAYNEQFF. CDR3 DNA sequence: TGTGCCAGCAGAGGAAGCGGGGGAGCCTACAATGAGCAGTTCTTC.

V gene TRBV5-1 combines with J gene TRBJ1-2, with 8 bases fitting TRBD1. From germline, CDR1 is SGHRS and CDR2 YFSETQ. The CDR3 is 13 amino acids. V lost 4 bases, J lost 9 bases, and 8 bases stayed unmatched. CDR3 bases: TGCGCCAGCAGCGAGACAGGGGAGGTCCGCTACACCTTC. Amino acids: CASSETGEVRYTF.

This rearrangement joins TRBV7-8 to TRBJ2-3, with D unresolved. Germline CDR1 SGHVS, CDR2 FQNEAQ. Trimming stripped 4 bases from V and 4 bases from J, with 9 bases between. The CDR3 contains 13 residues. The CDR3: CASSSYSADTQYF. DNA of the CDR3: TGTGCCAGCAGCTCGTATTCAGCAGATACGCAGTATTTT.

This clone showed up just once. This sequence joins TRBV4-1 and TRBJ1-3, with D possibly TRBD1 on 5 matching bases. CDR1 and CDR2 (germline): MGHRA, YSYEKL. The ends were cut back, 1 base at V and 0 bases at J, with 22 bases in the middle. This CDR3 has 20 residues. CDR3 sequence (DNA): TGCGCCAGCAGCCAAGTAAGTCAGGGAGGTTCGACGGACTCTGGAAACACCATATATTTT. This encodes CASSQVSQGGSTDSGNTIYF.

The chain is built from TRBV19 and TRBJ2-1; D is unresolved. The germline gives CDR1 LNHDA, CDR2 SQIVND (reference sequence). This CDR3 is built from 16 residues. Trimming cost V 3 bases and J 3 bases, with 15 bases left between them. The CDR3 loop reads CASSIEGFALYNEQFF. CDR3 DNA: TGTGCCAGTAGTATCGAAGGGTTTGCCCTCTACAATGAGCAGTTCTTC.

The V call is TRBV30, the J call TRBJ2-1, with 12 positions matching TRBD2. This CDR3 has 16 residues. The trim removed 3 bases at V and 7 bases at J, leaving 10 bases unmatched. CDR1 and CDR2 (germline): GTSNPN, SVGIG (reference sequence). The CDR3 reads CAWRPSGGARSNEQFF. Here the CDR3 DNA reads TGTGCCTGGAGACCTAGCGGGGGGGCCAGGAGTAATGAGCAGTTCTTC.

The chain is built from TRBV5-6 and TRBJ2-2; D is uncertain. V was shortened by 5 bases and J by 7 bases, with 12 bases between the two germline ends. In germline, CDR1 is SGHDT, CDR2 YYEEEE. This CDR3 is built from 13 residues. The CDR3 here is CASSIGSGGELFF. The CDR3 nucleotides read TGTGCCAGCAGTATTGGGTCAGGCGGGGAGCTGTTTTTT.

This rearrangement joins TRBV10-3 to TRBJ1-1; possible D gene TRBD1, 5 bases. CDR1 is ENHRY and CDR2 is SYGVKD in the germline V gene. V dropped 4 bases and J dropped 1 base, with 16 bases sitting between them. This CDR3 region has 16 residues. In DNA form, the CDR3 reads TGTGCCATCAGTGCTGGCCAGGGCGGTAGGAACACTGAAGCTTTCTTT. It encodes CAISAGQGGRNTEAFF.

CDR3 region: CASSQGDTQYF. The CDR3 DNA is TGTGCCAGCAGTCAGGGGGATACGCAGTATTTT. The chain is built from TRBV12-3 or TRBV12-4 and TRBJ2-3, with D possibly matching TRBD1 (6 bases). V was trimmed by 5 bases and J by 6 bases, leaving 6 bases between them. The CDR3 covers 11 residues.

V usage is TRBV28 and J usage is TRBJ1-2; 7 positions match TRBD1. V was pared by 5 bases and J by 6 bases, with 15 bases of the junction left unmatched. The length of the CDR3 is 16 residues. Germline V lookup: CDR1 MDHEN, CDR2 SYDVKM. CDR3 DNA sequence: TGTGCCAGCAGTCCCCTCCCTTACGGACAGGTCCATGGCTACACCTTC. Translation gives CASSPLPYGQVHGYTF.

The rearrangement joins TRBV5-4 to TRBJ1-2; 11 positions agree with TRBD1. Trimming took 3 bases from V and 7 from J; bases not matched to a gene: 8. This CDR3 contains 15 residues. CDR1 is SGHNT, CDR2 YYREEE, per germline (reference sequence). CDR3 in DNA: TGTGCCAGCAGCTCACGGACAGGGGGCTTGGCTGGCTACACCTTC. It translates to CASSSRTGGLAGYTF.

The chain combines TRBV12-3 or TRBV12-4 with TRBJ2-3; D not certain. Trimming took off 5 bases at V and 6 bases at J, with 6 bases between the two ends. This CDR3 spans 11 amino acids. The CDR3 sequence: CASSKRDTQYF. The CDR3 DNA follows: TGTGCCAGCAGTAAACGGGATACGCAGTATTTT.

This sequence joins TRBV27 and TRBJ2-5; D gene ambiguous. CDR3 size: 15 residues. V gave up 5 bases and J gave up 5 bases, with 18 bases separating them. Per germline, CDR1 MNHEY and CDR2 SMNVEV (reference sequence). The CDR3 loop reads CASSPVVTVVETQYF. The CDR3 bases are TGTGCCAGCAGTCCCGTGGTAACTGTGGTTGAGACCCAGTACTTC.

The chain uses TRBV30 and TRBJ2-3, with 8 nucleotides matching TRBD2. The CDR3 contains 15 residues. Germline V CDR1 and CDR2: GTSNPN, SVGIG (reference sequence). Germline trimming cut 1 base from V and 4 bases from J; bases unmatched to any gene: 7. CDR3 residues: CAWSAWTSYADTQYF. CDR3 coding DNA: TGTGCCTGGAGTGCGTGGACTAGCTACGCAGATACGCAGTATTTT. The complete variable domain, with remaining parts taken from reference TRBV30 and TRBJ2-3, reads SQTIHQWPATLVQPVGSPLSLECTVEGTSNPNLYWYRQAAGRGLQLLFYSVGIGQISSEVPQNLSASRPQDRQFILSSKKLLLSDSGFYLCAWSAWTSYADTQYFGPGTRLTVL.

This chain uses TRBV4-3 with TRBJ1-5; unclear D gene. Germline loops: CDR1 LGHNA, CDR2 YSLEER. V was trimmed by 0 bases and J by 7 bases, leaving 13 bases between them. This CDR3 has 15 amino acids. The CDR3 here is CASSQDTGSRQPQHF. CDR3 bases: TGCGCCAGCAGCCAAGATACGGGCAGCAGGCAGCCCCAGCATTTT.

With respect to this clone: A read error may account for a junction end that differs from germline. The V gene is TRBV4-1, the J gene TRBJ1-5; 7 bases are shared with TRBD1. CDR1 is MGHRA and CDR2 is YSYEKL in the germline V gene. This CDR3 region has 16 residues. The DNA for the CDR3 is TGCGCCAGCAGACAAGTTGGGGGCCAGGGGGGTCAGCCCCAGCATTTT. This encodes CASRQVGGQGGQPQHF.

The table lists this clone with a few counts. The chain is built from TRBV5-1 and TRBJ2-3; 13 positions agree with TRBD2. V trimming: 4 bases; J trimming: 7 bases; junction bases outside the gene matches: 6. The CDR3 is 15 amino acids. The germline V gene has CDR1 SGHRS and CDR2 YFSETQ. CDR3 nucleotides: TGCGCCAGCAGCGTAACTAGCGGGGGGGCGTATACGCAGTATTTT. It specifies CASSVTSGGAYTQYF. Full variable domain (rest looked up from reference TRBV5-1 and TRBJ2-3): KAGVTQTPRYLIKTRGQQVTLSCSPISGHRSVSWYQQTPGQGLQFLFEYFSETQRNKGNFPGRFSGRQFSNSRSEMNVSTLELGDSALYLCASSVTSGGAYTQYFGPGTRLTVL.

Here the CDR3 reads CASSYNRGVNEQFF. The DNA of the CDR3 is TGTGCCAGCAGTTACAACAGGGGGGTCAATGAGCAGTTCTTC. J is TRBJ2-1 and V is TRBV6-5; 8 nucleotides line up with TRBD1. The CDR3 is 14 residues long. Germline-derived CDR1 and CDR2 are MNHEY and SVGAGI. The J segment lost 6 bases and the V segment lost 2 bases, leaving 3 bases of the junction unmatched.

In this sample, this clone turned up once. This chain links TRBV10-3 with TRBJ2-3; D is unresolved. CDR3 size: 15 residues. V lost 0 bases to trimming and J lost 2 bases, with 9 bases between them. Germline CDR1 ENHRY, CDR2 SYGVKD. The CDR3 loop is CAISESSRNTDTQYF. In DNA form, the CDR3 reads TGTGCCATCAGTGAGTCGAGCAGAAACACAGATACGCAGTATTTT.